The 27 T cell receptor beta chains in this list originate from one sample, sequenced in a study of prognosis after radiotherapy for stage I lung cancer. Amplification of the TCR beta CDR3 (from genomic DNA) was done by two-round multiplex PCR. First-round PCR employed TRBV- and TRBJ-specific primers for each gene. One entry per CDR3 protein results from TCRdb running MiXCR on the multiplex PCR reads. Counted here are about 12,000 distinct CDR3 sequences, around half occurring once; the ten biggest clones make up 20% to 25%. Sequencing was performed on PBMCs, taken before or after stereotactic body radiation therapy (not recorded which). These receptors all stem from a donor aged 50 or older with non-small cell lung cancer.

In its sample, this clonotype is medium-sized. This rearrangement joins TRBV3-1 to TRBJ2-1, with 14 bases lining up with TRBD2. V lost 0 bases, J lost 14 bases, and 9 bases stayed unmatched. The CDR3 runs to 16 residues. Germline assignment: CDR1 LGHDT and CDR2 YNNKEL (reference sequence). In nucleotides, the CDR3 is TGTGCCAGCAGCCAAGAACGACTAGCGGGAGGGCCTTTCGAGTTCTTC. Translation: CASSQERLAGGPFEFF.

The chain combines TRBV6-4 with TRBJ2-7, with TRBD1 matching over 7 bases. From germline, CDR1 is MRHNA and CDR2 SNTAGT. The CDR3 has 18 residues. V lost 0 bases and J lost 0; bases outside the gene matches: 11. The CDR3 nucleotides are TGTGCCAGCAGTGACTCATTAAACGGGACAGCTTTCTCCTACGAGCAGTACTTC. It yields the protein CASSDSLNGTAFSYEQYF.

Comments on this clonotype: This may be a read error: a much more frequent sequence differs by one nucleotide. The chain has TRBV7-9 and TRBJ2-3; D gene unclear. In germline, CDR1 is SEHNR, CDR2 FQNEAQ (reference sequence). The V end was cut by 2 bases, the J end by 1 base, with 13 bases between. This CDR3 is built from 16 residues. Here the CDR3 DNA reads TGTGCCAGCAGCTTAAAACTATTCATAGGCACAGATACGCAGTATTTT. It encodes CASSLKLFIGTDTQYF.

This clonotype occurred many times. The chain links TRBV29-1 to TRBJ2-3; D is uncertain. This CDR3 has 12 amino acids. In germline, CDR1 is SQVTM, CDR2 ANQGSEA. V gave up 6 bases and J gave up 0 bases, with 7 bases separating them. The CDR3 DNA sequence: TGCAGCGTGGCGGATAGCACAGATACGCAGTATTTT. Its protein product is CSVADSTDTQYF.

The V call is TRBV3-1, the J call TRBJ1-1; the D is unclear. The CDR3 has 15 residues. Trimming left V 4 bases short and J 1 base short, with 13 bases between. Germline V gene lookup returns CDR1 LGHDT and CDR2 YNNKEL (reference sequence). In nucleotides, the CDR3 is TGTGCCAGCAGCCGATTTGTCCCGACGAACACTGAAGCTTTCTTT. Its translation is CASSRFVPTNTEAFF.

The table lists this clonotype with a count of one. The CDR3 sequence is CASRRMGGGGTDTQYF. In nucleotides, the CDR3 is TGCGCCAGCCGCAGGATGGGGGGGGGGGGCACAGATACGCAGTATTTT. J is TRBJ2-3 and V is TRBV5-1; TRBD2 agrees at 7 bases. This CDR3 contains 16 residues. The junction had 12 bases not matched to a gene; V was cut back by 7 bases and J by 1 base. CDR1 and CDR2 (germline): SGHRS, YFSETQ.

Details on this clonotype: The junction and the germline gene differ at one end; a read error may be behind it. This rearrangement joins TRBV28 to TRBJ2-7, with 7 nucleotides matching TRBD2. The CDR3 covers 12 residues. Germline CDR1 is MDHEN and CDR2 is SYDVKM. The CDR3 sequence is CSSGIGRLEHYF. In DNA form, the CDR3 reads TGTTCCAGCGGGATAGGGCGTCTCGAGCATTACTTC.

This clonotype is deemed medium-sized. V and J are TRBV12-3 or TRBV12-4 and TRBJ2-7; TRBD1 matches at 7 bases. The ends lost 6 bases at V and 6 bases at J; junction bases unmatched: 8. The CDR3 runs 13 residues. The CDR3: CASSYTGTAEQYF. In DNA form, the CDR3 reads TGTGCCAGCAGCTACACCGGGACAGCCGAGCAGTACTTC.

This clonotype was seen many times. V is TRBV14 and J is TRBJ2-6, with TRBD1 matching 7 bases. Trimming removed 0 bases from V and 3 bases from J; junction bases left unmatched: 8. The CDR3 spans 18 residues. The germline V gene encodes CDR1 SGHDN and CDR2 FVKESK. The CDR3: CASSQDFKGAYGANVLTF. CDR3 nucleotides: TGTGCCAGCAGCCAAGATTTCAAGGGGGCTTATGGGGCCAACGTCCTGACTTTC.

This chain connects TRBV7-2 to TRBJ2-1; TRBD2 matches at 11 bases. CDR1 SGHTA and CDR2 FQGNSA come from the germline V gene. CDR3 size: 15 residues. J was trimmed by 3 bases and V by 7 bases; bases with no gene match: 5. CDR3 bases: TGTGCCAGCATCCCACTAGCGGGAGTCTACAATGAGCAGTTCTTC. This sequence encodes CASIPLAGVYNEQFF.

This clonotype was observed many times. The J gene is TRBJ2-3, the V gene TRBV29-1; 9 bases agree with TRBD1. Losses at the gene ends were 7 bases for V and 4 bases for J; bases not matched to a gene: 9. The CDR3 consists of 14 residues. CDR1 is SQVTM and CDR2 is ANQGSEA in the germline V gene. CDR3 bases: TGCAGCGCGCGGGACAGGGTGTTCCCAGATACGCAGTATTTT. Protein product: CSARDRVFPDTQYF.

The J gene is TRBJ1-1, the V gene TRBV19; no definite D call. Deletions cut 3 bases from V and 6 bases from J, with 11 bases between. The CDR3 is made up of 13 amino acids. CDR1 and CDR2 (germline): LNHDA, SQIVND (reference sequence). CDR3: CASSMSTSAEAFF. The CDR3 coding sequence is TGTGCCAGTAGTATGTCAACTTCTGCTGAAGCTTTCTTT. The variable domain in full, completed from reference TRBV19 and TRBJ1-1, reads DGGITQSPKYLFRKEGQNVTLSCEQNLNHDAMYWYRQDPGQGLRLIYYSQIVNDFQKGDIAEGYSVSREKKESFPLTVTSAQKNPTAFYLCASSMSTSAEAFFGQGTRLTVV.

The rearrangement links TRBV11-2 to TRBJ2-1; no reliable D call. CDR1 SGHAT and CDR2 FQNNGV come from the germline V gene. CDR3 length: 11 amino acids. Trimming took off 6 bases at V and 5 bases at J, with 5 bases between the two ends. The DNA of the CDR3 is TGTGCCAGCAGGAGACACAATGAGCAGTTCTTC. Its protein is CASRRHNEQFF.

CDR3 nucleotide sequence: TGTGCCAGCAGCTTGGGGGCGGATTCCACCGGGGAGCTGTTTTTT. This gives the protein CASSLGADSTGELFF. V usage is TRBV9 and J usage is TRBJ2-2; possible D gene TRBD1, 6 bases. Germline-derived CDR1 and CDR2 are SGDLS and YYNGEE. Trimming took 4 bases from V and 4 from J, leaving 14 bases between them. The length of the CDR3 is 15 residues.

Worth noting for this clonotype: The junction and the germline gene differ at one end; a read error may be behind it. The rearrangement links TRBV7-2 to TRBJ2-1; D is possibly TRBD1 or TRBD2 (5 bases each). Per the germline V gene, CDR1 is SGHTA and CDR2 is FQGNSA. This CDR3 comprises 12 residues. The CDR3 sequence is CAISVNRDHQFF. The CDR3 coding sequence is TGTGCCATCAGCGTCAATCGGGACCATCAGTTCTTC.

The rearrangement joins TRBV19 to TRBJ1-3; the D gene is possibly TRBD1 (5 bases). The CDR3 runs 18 residues. Germline lookup yields CDR1 LNHDA and CDR2 SQIVND (reference sequence). V was cut by 7 bases and J by 0 bases, with 22 bases left in between. The CDR3 coding sequence is TGTGCCAGTACCCGAAGGTGGGGGTCATCGATCTCTGGAAACACCATATATTTT. Protein: CASTRRWGSSISGNTIYF.

This clonotype appeared many times. V and J are TRBV27 and TRBJ1-1; maybe TRBD1 (6 bases). CDR3 size: 16 residues. CDR1 MNHEY and CDR2 SMNVEV come from the germline V gene (reference sequence). Trimming shortened V by 5 bases and J by 0 bases, and 16 bases separated the two germline ends. The CDR3 protein is CASSPYRETLNTEAFF. CDR3 sequence (DNA): TGTGCCAGCAGTCCTTACAGGGAAACCCTGAACACTGAAGCTTTCTTT.

On this clonotype itself: The junction does not match germline at one end; this may be a read error. The chain is built from TRBV6-4 and TRBJ2-3; D gene uncertain. Germline V gene sequence: CDR1 MRHNA, CDR2 SNTAGT. The CDR3 extends over 13 amino acids. CDR3 coding DNA: TGTACCAGCAGTTATATGAGTTGGGATACTCAGTATTTT. Its protein is CTSSYMSWDTQYF.

This sequence joins TRBV28 and TRBJ2-7, with D perhaps matching TRBD1 (6 bases). The V end lost 3 bases, the J end lost 0 bases, and 9 bases lay between the germline ends. The CDR3 totals 14 residues. Germline values: CDR1 MDHEN, CDR2 SYDVKM. CDR3 coding DNA: TGTGCCAGCAGTTTGCTGGACAGCTCCTACGAGCAGTACTTC. Amino acids: CASSLLDSSYEQYF.

This clonotype is a singleton in its sample. Written as DNA, the CDR3 is TGTGCCTGGAGTAGTGGCCTCGAGGGGGAGCAGTACTTC. This translates into CAWSSGLEGEQYF. The chain recombines TRBV30 with TRBJ2-7; either TRBD1 or TRBD2 may fit D (5 bases each). The CDR3 loop spans 13 amino acids. Deletions cut 2 bases from V and 7 bases from J, with 15 bases between. Germline V gene lookup returns CDR1 GTSNPN and CDR2 SVGIG (reference sequence). The entire variable domain, with the rest obtained from reference TRBV30 and TRBJ2-7, is as follows: SQTIHQWPATLVQPVGSPLSLECTVEGTSNPNLYWYRQAAGRGLQLLFYSVGIGQISSEVPQNLSASRPQDRQFILSSKKLLLSDSGFYLCAWSSGLEGEQYFGPGTRLTVT.

The rearrangement links TRBV20-1 to TRBJ2-7; TRBD2 aligns across 12 bases. With V trimmed by 6 bases and J by 3 bases, 3 bases remained unmatched. This CDR3 contains 13 residues. CDR1 is DFQATT, CDR2 SNEGSKA, per germline (reference sequence). CDR3 nucleotides: TGCAGTGCGCCGACTAGCGGGGGCTACGAGCAGTACTTC. Protein product: CSAPTSGGYEQYF.

The V gene is TRBV2, the J gene TRBJ2-7; D possibly corresponds to TRBD2 (6 bases). CDR3 length: 15 residues. Germline CDR1 SNHLY, CDR2 FYNNEI. Trimming left V 6 bases short and J 0 bases short, with 15 bases between. CDR3 DNA sequence: TGTGCCAGCAGCGGGGGTCAGGCTCCCTCCTACGAGCAGTACTTC. Amino acid sequence: CASSGGQAPSYEQYF.

For this clonotype: Mismatch with germline at one junction end may stem from a read error. V gene TRBV9 combines with J gene TRBJ1-1; TRBD1 matches at 7 bases. The CDR3 has 16 amino acids. The germline gives CDR1 SGDLS, CDR2 YYNGEE. Here the CDR3 DNA reads TGTGCCAGCATCGTATCCCCGACAGGGATGAACACTGAAGCTTTCTTT. Residues: CASIVSPTGMNTEAFF.

Concerning this clonotype itself: The junction departs from the called germline gene at one end, perhaps through a read error. The chain recombines TRBV3-1 with TRBJ2-7, with 15 positions matching TRBD2. The CDR3 extends over 16 amino acids. Germline V gene sequence: CDR1 LGHDT, CDR2 YNNKEL (reference sequence). CDR3 sequence: CASSRKPSGTSGRLNF. For the CDR3, the DNA is TGTGCCAGCAGCCGAAAACCTTCCGGGACTAGCGGGAGGTTGAACTTC.

The genes are TRBV19 and TRBJ2-3; 7 bases fit TRBD2. Germline loops: CDR1 LNHDA, CDR2 SQIVND (reference sequence). Trimming removed 5 bases from V and 3 bases from J; junction bases left unmatched: 14. CDR3 size: 17 residues. The CDR3 DNA is TGTGCCAGTAGTTATACGGGAGGAGGTGTCCAAACAGATACGCAGTATTTT. It is translated as CASSYTGGGVQTDTQYF.

This chain connects TRBV27 to TRBJ2-7, with 9 bases matching TRBD2. The CDR3 has 16 residues. Trimming cost V 7 bases and J 0 bases; bases outside gene matches: 10. CDR1 is MNHEY, CDR2 SMNVEV, per germline (reference sequence). CDR3: CASTQGAGGVSYEQYF. CDR3 DNA sequence: TGTGCCAGCACCCAGGGAGCGGGAGGTGTCTCCTACGAGCAGTACTTC.

By frequency in the sample, this clonotype is medium-sized. V and J are TRBV7-3 and TRBJ2-3, with 11 bases lining up with TRBD2. The V gene's germline CDR1 is SGHTA and CDR2 FQGTGA. This CDR3 spans 16 amino acids. The junction had 4 bases not matched to a gene; V was cut back by 5 bases and J by 0 bases. The CDR3 coding sequence is TGTGCCAGCAGCGCCTCTAGCGGGAGGAGCACAGATACGCAGTATTTT. Protein product: CASSASSGRSTDTQYF.